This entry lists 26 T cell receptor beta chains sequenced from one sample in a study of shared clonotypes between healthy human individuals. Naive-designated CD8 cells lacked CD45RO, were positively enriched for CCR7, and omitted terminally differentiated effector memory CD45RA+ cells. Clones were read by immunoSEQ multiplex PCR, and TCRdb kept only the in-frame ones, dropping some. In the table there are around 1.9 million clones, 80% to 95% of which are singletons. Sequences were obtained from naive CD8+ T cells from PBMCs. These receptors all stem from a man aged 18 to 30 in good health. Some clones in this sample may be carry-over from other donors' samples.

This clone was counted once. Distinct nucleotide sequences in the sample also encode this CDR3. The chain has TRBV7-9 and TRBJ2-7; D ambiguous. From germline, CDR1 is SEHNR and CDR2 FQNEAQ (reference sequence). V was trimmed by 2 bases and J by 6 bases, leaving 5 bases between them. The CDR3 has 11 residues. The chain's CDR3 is CASSLTGEQYF. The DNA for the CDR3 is TGTGCCAGCAGCTTAACTGGCGAGCAGTACTTC.

CDR3 nucleotide sequence: TGTGCCAGCAGTTTCCCGACAGGGGGTGGCTACACCTTC. This translates into CASSFPTGGGYTF. The chain joins TRBV28 to TRBJ1-2, with 9 nucleotides matching TRBD1. This CDR3 has 13 amino acids. The germline gives CDR1 MDHEN, CDR2 SYDVKM. V was pared by 3 bases and J by 7 bases, with 3 bases of the junction left unmatched.

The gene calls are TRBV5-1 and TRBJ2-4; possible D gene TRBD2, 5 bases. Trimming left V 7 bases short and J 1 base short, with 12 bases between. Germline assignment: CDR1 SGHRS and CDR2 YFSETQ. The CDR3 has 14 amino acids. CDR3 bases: TGCGCCAGCGCGCCCGGGGAGGCCAAAAACATTCAGTACTTC. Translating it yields CASAPGEAKNIQYF.

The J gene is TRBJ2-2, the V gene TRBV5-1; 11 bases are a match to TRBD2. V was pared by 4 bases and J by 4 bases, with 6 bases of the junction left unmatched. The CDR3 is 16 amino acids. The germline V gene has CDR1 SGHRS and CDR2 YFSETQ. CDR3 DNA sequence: TGCGCCAGCAGCCCCCATAGCGGGAGGGCCACCGGGGAGCTGTTTTTT. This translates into CASSPHSGRATGELFF.

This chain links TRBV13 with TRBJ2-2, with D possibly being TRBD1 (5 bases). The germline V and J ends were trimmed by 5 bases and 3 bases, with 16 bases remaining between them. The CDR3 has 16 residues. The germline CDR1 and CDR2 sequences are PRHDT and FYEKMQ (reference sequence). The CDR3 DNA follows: TGTGCCAGCAGCGAGAACACTTGGGGCGACACCGGGGAGCTGTTTTTT. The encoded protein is CASSENTWGDTGELFF.

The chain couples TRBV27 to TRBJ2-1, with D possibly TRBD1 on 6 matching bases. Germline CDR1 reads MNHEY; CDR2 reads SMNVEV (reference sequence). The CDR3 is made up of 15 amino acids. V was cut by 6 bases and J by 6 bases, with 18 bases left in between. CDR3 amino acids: CASSPSSTGINEQFF. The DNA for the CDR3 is TGTGCCAGCAGCCCAAGTTCCACAGGGATCAATGAGCAGTTCTTC.

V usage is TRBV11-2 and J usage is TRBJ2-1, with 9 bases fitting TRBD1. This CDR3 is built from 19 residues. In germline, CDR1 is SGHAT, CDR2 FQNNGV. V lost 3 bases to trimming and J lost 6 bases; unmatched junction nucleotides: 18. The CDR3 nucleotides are TGTGCCAGCAGCTTGGGACAGGGTAAGCCCACCTCTAAGCTCAATGAGCAGTTCTTC. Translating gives CASSLGQGKPTSKLNEQFF. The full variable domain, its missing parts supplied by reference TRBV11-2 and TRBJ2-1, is EAGVAQSPRYKIIEKRQSVAFWCNPISGHATLYWYQQILGQGPKLLIQFQNNGVVDDSQLPKDRFSAERLKGVDSTLKIQPAKLEDSAVYLCASSLGQGKPTSKLNEQFFGPGTRLTVL.

The CDR3 coding sequence is TGTGCCAGCAGCTTAACGACTAGCGGGGGTTCCTACGAGCAGTACTTC. Protein: CASSLTTSGGSYEQYF. The V and J genes are TRBV7-8 and TRBJ2-7, with 12 nucleotides matching TRBD2. CDR3 size: 16 residues. V lost 2 bases to trimming and J lost 1 base; unmatched junction nucleotides: 3. CDR1 is SGHVS and CDR2 is FQNEAQ in the germline V gene. Filled out from reference TRBV7-8 and TRBJ2-7, the complete variable domain reads GAGVSQSPRYKVAKRGQDVALRCDPISGHVSLFWYQQALGQGPEFLTYFQNEAQLDKSGLPSDRFFAERPEGSVSTLKIQRTQQEDSAVYLCASSLTTSGGSYEQYFGPGTRLTVT.

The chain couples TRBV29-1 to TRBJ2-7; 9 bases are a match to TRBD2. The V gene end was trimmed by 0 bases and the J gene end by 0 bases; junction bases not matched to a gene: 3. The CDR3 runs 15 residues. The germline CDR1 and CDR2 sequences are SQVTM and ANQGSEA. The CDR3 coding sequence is TGCAGCGTTGAAGATTGGACTAGCGTCTCCTACGAGCAGTACTTC. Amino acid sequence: CSVEDWTSVSYEQYF.

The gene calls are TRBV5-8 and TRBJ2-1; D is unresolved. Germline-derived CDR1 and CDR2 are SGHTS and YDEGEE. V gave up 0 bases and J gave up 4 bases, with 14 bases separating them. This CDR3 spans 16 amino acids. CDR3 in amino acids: CASSLAPPAAYNEQFF. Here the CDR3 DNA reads TGTGCCAGCAGCTTGGCCCCTCCGGCGGCATACAATGAGCAGTTCTTC.

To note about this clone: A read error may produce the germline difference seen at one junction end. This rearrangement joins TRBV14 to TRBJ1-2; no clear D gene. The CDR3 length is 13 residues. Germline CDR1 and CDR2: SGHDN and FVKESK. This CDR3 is CASSQVAGWRAAF. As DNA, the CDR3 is TGTGCCAGCAGCCAAGTAGCGGGCTGGAGGGCCGCCTTC.

The CDR3: CASSSRQGVEQYF. CDR3 nucleotides: TGTGCCAGCAGTTCGAGACAGGGTGTCGAGCAGTACTTC. The J gene is TRBJ2-7, the V gene TRBV11-3, with 7 bases aligning to TRBD1. With 6 bases clipped from V and 6 bases from J, the junction kept 8 bases outside the gene matches. This CDR3 has 13 residues. Germline V gene data show CDR1 as SGHNT and CDR2 as YENEEA. The complete variable domain, with remaining parts taken from reference TRBV11-3 and TRBJ2-7, reads EAGVVQSPRYKIIEKKQPVAFWCNPISGHNTLYWYLQNLGQGPELLIRYENEEAVDDSQLPKDRFSAERLKGVDSTLKIQPAELGDSAVYLCASSSRQGVEQYFGPGTRLTVT.

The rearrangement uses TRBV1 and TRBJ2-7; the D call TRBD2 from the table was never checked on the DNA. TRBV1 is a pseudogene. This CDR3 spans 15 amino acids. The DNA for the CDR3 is TGCACCAGCAGCCAGGTAGCGGGGCGATTCTACGAGCAGTACTTC. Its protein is CTSSQVAGRFYEQYF.

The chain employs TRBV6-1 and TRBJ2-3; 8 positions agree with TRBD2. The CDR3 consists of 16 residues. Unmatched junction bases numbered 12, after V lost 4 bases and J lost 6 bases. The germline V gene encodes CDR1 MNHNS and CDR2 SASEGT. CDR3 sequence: CASSAQLAASVDTQYF. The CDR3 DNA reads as TGTGCCAGCAGTGCCCAACTAGCGGCCTCTGTGGATACGCAGTATTTT.

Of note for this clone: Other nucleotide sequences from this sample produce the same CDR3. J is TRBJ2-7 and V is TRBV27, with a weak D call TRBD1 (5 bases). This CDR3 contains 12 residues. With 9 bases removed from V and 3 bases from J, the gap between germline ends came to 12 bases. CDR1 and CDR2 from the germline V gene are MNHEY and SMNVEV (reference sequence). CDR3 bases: TGTGCCAGTTCAGGGTTGAGCTACGAGCAGTACTTC. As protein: CASSGLSYEQYF.

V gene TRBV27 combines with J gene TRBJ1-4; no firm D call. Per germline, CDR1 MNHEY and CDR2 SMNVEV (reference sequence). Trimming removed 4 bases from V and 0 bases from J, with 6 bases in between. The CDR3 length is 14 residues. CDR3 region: CASSWRATNEKLFF. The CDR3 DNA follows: TGTGCCAGCAGTTGGAGAGCAACTAATGAAAAACTGTTTTTT.

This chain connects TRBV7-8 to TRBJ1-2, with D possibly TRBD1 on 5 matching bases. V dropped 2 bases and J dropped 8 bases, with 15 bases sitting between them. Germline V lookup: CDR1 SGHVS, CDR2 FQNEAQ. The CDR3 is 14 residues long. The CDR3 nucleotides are TGTGCCAGCAGCTTAAGTAGGGGCGCGAAAGGCTACACCTTC. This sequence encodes CASSLSRGAKGYTF.

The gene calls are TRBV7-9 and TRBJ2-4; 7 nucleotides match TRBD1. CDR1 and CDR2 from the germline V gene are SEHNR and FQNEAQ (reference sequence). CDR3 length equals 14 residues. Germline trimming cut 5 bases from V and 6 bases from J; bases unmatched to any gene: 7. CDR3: CASSPAGTVNIQYF. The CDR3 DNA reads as TGTGCCAGCAGCCCGGCCGGGACAGTAAACATTCAGTACTTC.

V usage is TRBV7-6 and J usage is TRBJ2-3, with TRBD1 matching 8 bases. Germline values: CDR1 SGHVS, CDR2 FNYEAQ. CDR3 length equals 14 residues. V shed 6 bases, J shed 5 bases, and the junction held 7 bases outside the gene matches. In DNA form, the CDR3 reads TGTGCCAGCAGTCCCACAGGGGGGATAGATACGCAGTATTTT. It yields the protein CASSPTGGIDTQYF.

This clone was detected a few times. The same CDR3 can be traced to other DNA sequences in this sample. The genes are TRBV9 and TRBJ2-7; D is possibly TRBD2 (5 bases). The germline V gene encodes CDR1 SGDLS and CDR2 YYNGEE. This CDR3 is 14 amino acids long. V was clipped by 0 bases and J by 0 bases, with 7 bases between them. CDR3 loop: CASSVVGSSYEQYF. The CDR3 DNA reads TGTGCCAGCAGCGTAGTGGGGAGCTCCTACGAGCAGTACTTC.

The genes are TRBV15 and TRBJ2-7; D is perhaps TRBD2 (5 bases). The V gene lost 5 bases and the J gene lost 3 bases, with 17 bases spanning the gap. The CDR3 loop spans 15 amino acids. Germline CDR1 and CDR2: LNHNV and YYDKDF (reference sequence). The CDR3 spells CATSPRGGSHYEQYF. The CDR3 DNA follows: TGTGCCACCAGCCCCCGCGGAGGCAGCCACTACGAGCAGTACTTC.

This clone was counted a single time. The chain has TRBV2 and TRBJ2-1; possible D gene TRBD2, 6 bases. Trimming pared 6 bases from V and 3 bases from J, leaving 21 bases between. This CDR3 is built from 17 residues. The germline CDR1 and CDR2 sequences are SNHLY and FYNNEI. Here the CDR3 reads CASSARVGGSGYNEQFF. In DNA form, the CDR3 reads TGTGCCAGCAGCGCGCGGGTCGGAGGGTCGGGCTACAATGAGCAGTTCTTC.

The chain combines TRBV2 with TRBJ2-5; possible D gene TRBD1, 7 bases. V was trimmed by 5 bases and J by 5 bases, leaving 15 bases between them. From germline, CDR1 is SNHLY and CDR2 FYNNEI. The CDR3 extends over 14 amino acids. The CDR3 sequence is CASSQGGGVETQYF. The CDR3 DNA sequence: TGTGCCAGCAGTCAAGGGGGCGGGGTTGAGACCCAGTACTTC.

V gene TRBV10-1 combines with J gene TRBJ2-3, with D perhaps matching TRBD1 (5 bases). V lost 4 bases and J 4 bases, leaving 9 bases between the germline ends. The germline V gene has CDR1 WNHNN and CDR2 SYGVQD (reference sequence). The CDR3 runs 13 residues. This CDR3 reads CASSVDSSDTQYF. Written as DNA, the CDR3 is TGCGCCAGCAGTGTAGACAGTTCAGATACGCAGTATTTT.

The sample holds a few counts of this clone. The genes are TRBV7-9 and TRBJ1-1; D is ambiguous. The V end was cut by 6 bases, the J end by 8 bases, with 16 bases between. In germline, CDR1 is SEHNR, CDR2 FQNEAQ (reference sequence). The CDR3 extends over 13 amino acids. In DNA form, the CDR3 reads TGTGCCAGCAGTCAAGCGACACAAGAGGAAGCTTTCTTT. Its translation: CASSQATQEEAFF.

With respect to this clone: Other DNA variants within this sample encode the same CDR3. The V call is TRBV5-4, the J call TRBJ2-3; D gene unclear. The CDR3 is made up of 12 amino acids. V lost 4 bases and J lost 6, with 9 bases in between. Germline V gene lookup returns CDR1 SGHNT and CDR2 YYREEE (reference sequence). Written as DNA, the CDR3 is TGTGCCAGCAGCCTTAAAGGGGATACGCAGTATTTT. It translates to CASSLKGDTQYF.